This TCR beta chain was identified during a study of immune heterogeneity within non-small cell lung tumors. Study information: Histologically, a handful of tumors were squamous cell carcinomas and 9 to 10 were non-squamous carcinomas. The remaining 1 tumor was not otherwise specified.

J lost 4 bases, V lost 3 bases, and 9 bases had no gene match. The CDR3 consists of 15 residues. CDR1 and CDR2 (germline): SGHRS, YFSETQ. Multiplex PCR relied on 32 V and 13 J primers to amplify TCR beta CDR3. TCRdb passed the multiplex PCR reads through MiXCR, listing each CDR3 protein once. The table records around 2,500 distinct CDR3 sequences, roughly 15% of them present only once. Samples each supplied 500 to 650 ng of bulk tumor genomic DNA as template. Collection of several biopsies per primary tumor, spaced far apart, took place during surgery. Undergoing curative surgery were patients whose non-small cell lung cancer was untreated and newly diagnosed. A total of some 16 patients with newly diagnosed non-small cell lung cancer, all of whom were undergoing surgery with curative intent, made up the donors. This clonotype is termed medium-sized (0.01 to 0.1%).

The specimen sequenced was lung tumor tissue. V is TRBV5-1 and J is TRBJ2-5; 7 bases line up with TRBD1. This sequence was found in a female donor with non-small cell lung cancer. The CDR3 sequence is CASSSQGYGTETQYF. The CDR3 DNA reads TGCGCCAGCAGCTCACAGGGGTACGGGACAGAGACCCAGTACTTC. Drawing the rest from reference TRBV5-1 and TRBJ2-5, the complete variable domain is KAGVTQTPRYLIKTRGQQVTLSCSPISGHRSVSWYQQTPGQGLQFLFEYFSETQRNKGNFPGRFSGRQFSNSRSEMNVSTLELGDSALYLCASSSQGYGTETQYFGPGTRLLVL.